The 3 T cell receptor beta chains reported below all come from one sample, sequenced in a study of shared clonotypes between healthy human individuals. Method: immunoSEQ multiplex PCR; TCRdb's copy keeps in-frame clones and lacks some. The data show some 2,500,000 clones, with 80% to 95% seen just once and 0.36% held by the top ten. Material: naive CD4+ T cells from PBMCs. Subset noted: CD45RA+ positively selected. The receptors were sampled from a man between 18 and 35 years old in good health. Some clones in this sample may be carry-over from other donors' samples.

This rearrangement joins TRBV6-1 to TRBJ2-3, with D possibly matching TRBD2 (6 bases). Germline assignment: CDR1 MNHNS and CDR2 SASEGT. This CDR3 is built from 14 residues. Trimming cost V 8 bases and J 3 bases, with 15 bases left between them. In nucleotides, the CDR3 is TGTGCCAGCCGAACCGGGACTGGTACAGATACGCAGTATTTT. This codes for CASRTGTGTDTQYF.

This chain links TRBV6-1 with TRBJ1-2; no clear D gene. Trimming left V 5 bases short and J 8 bases short, with 15 bases between. The CDR3 runs to 13 residues. Germline CDR1 and CDR2: MNHNS and SASEGT. The CDR3: CASSKRESGGYTF. The DNA for the CDR3 is TGTGCCAGCAGTAAAAGGGAATCTGGAGGCTACACCTTC.

The chain recombines TRBV2 with TRBJ2-7; 10 nucleotides agree with TRBD1. Trimming took 4 bases from V and 4 from J; bases not matched to a gene: 4. Germline V CDR1 and CDR2: SNHLY, FYNNEI. The CDR3 runs 14 residues. The CDR3 sequence is CASSGQGAMYEQYF. CDR3 DNA: TGTGCCAGCAGTGGACAGGGGGCGATGTACGAGCAGTACTTC.